This T cell receptor (beta chain) is from a study of cytomegalovirus exposure and HLA in healthy donors. Points from the study as a whole: Fewer N-insertions than the approximately 610-donor mean were reportedly shown by an Asian-associated ancestry cluster in a later analysis. CMV serostatus alone was available as immune exposure information. A list of 150 or so TCR beta chains associated with cytomegalovirus was given.

Primers: 60 Vbeta forward and 13 Jbeta reverse. Clones were sequenced by immunoSEQ multiplex PCR, and TCRdb holds only the in-frame ones, with some missing. The sample includes over 85,000 clones, just over 75% of them seen just once. The CDR3 runs 15 residues. The V gene's germline CDR1 is MNHEY and CDR2 SMNVEV (reference sequence). Trimming took 3 bases from V and 3 from J; bases not matched to a gene: 6. As to this clone: Antigen: not known.

This TCR derives from a man aged 30 to 45 in good health and CMV-seronegative. Sequenced sample: PBMCs. The chain recombines TRBV27 with TRBJ1-1, with 8 positions matching TRBD1. In nucleotides, the CDR3 is TGTGCCAGCAGTTTCTACGACAGGGGCGACACTGAAGCTTTCTTT. This codes for CASSFYDRGDTEAFF.